The clone carrying this TCR beta chain was seen a single time. Antigen specificity is unknown. This record belongs to a study of shared clonotypes between healthy human individuals. Germline lookup yields CDR1 LNHDA and CDR2 SQIVND (reference sequence). The germline V and J ends were trimmed by 5 bases and 4 bases, with 13 bases remaining between them. This CDR3 is 14 amino acids long. Study conclusions and caveats: Donors were few, which limited the genetic and exposure-history diversity represented. Investigators expected sequencing depth to affect clonotype sharing among donors.

The table came from immunoSEQ multiplex PCR; TCRdb's copy has only in-frame clones and leaves some out. The data show roughly 1,000,000 clones, with 78% seen just once and 0.55% to 0.7% held by the top ten. The sequencing sample was made of memory CD4+ T cells from PBMCs. As for subset: CD45RA-negative fraction. J is TRBJ2-3 and V is TRBV19; D gene ambiguous. This TCR came from a man younger than 30 in good health. Some clones in this sample may be carry-over from other donors' samples. The CDR3 nucleotides are TGTGCCAGTAGTCAGCAGACCCCAGCAGATACGCAGTATTTT. This encodes CASSQQTPADTQYF.